Below, 19 T cell receptor beta chains from the same sample are listed, as sequenced in a study of cytomegalovirus exposure and HLA in healthy donors. PCR primers comprised 60 Vbeta and 13 Jbeta primers. Repertoires were generated with immunoSEQ multiplex PCR, while TCRdb's copy carries only in-frame clones and drops some. The repertoire consists of some 130,000 clones, with about 66% occurring once and the leading ten covering under 2%. Source material: PBMCs. The receptors here all came from a human donor in good health.

The CDR3 region is CASSSRSGDTEAFF. The CDR3 DNA reads as TGTGCCAGCAGCTCTAGGAGTGGAGACACTGAAGCTTTCTTT. The V gene is TRBV5-4, the J gene TRBJ1-1; D call uncertain. Looked up from germline, CDR1 is SGHNT and CDR2 is YYREEE (reference sequence). CDR3 length: 14 residues. V shed 3 bases and J shed 3 bases, with 12 bases lying between them.

V gene TRBV15 combines with J gene TRBJ2-7, with D maybe TRBD1 (6 bases). V lost 4 bases and J 6 bases, leaving 13 bases between the germline ends. Germline-derived CDR1 and CDR2 are LNHNV and YYDKDF (reference sequence). CDR3 length: 13 residues. Here the CDR3 reads CATSKGGRIEQYF. Written as DNA, the CDR3 is TGTGCCACCAGCAAAGGGGGTCGGATCGAGCAGTACTTC.

This chain uses TRBV27 with TRBJ1-1; TRBD1 matches at 7 bases. The V gene's germline CDR1 is MNHEY and CDR2 SMNVEV (reference sequence). V shed 5 bases and J 10 bases; nucleotides not matched to a gene: 13. CDR3 length: 14 amino acids. CDR3 amino acids: CASSPTPGGLGAFF. As DNA, the CDR3 is TGTGCCAGCAGTCCAACCCCAGGGGGTCTCGGAGCTTTCTTT.

This sequence joins TRBV29-1 and TRBJ2-3; D gene unclear. The CDR3 runs 13 residues. Germline lookup yields CDR1 SQVTM and CDR2 ANQGSEA. Trimming removed 4 bases at V and 5 bases at J, with 13 bases between. The CDR3 DNA follows: TGCAGCGTTGCCTCCCCCTCTTTAGATACGCAGTATTTT. Residues: CSVASPSLDTQYF.

V gene TRBV5-1 combines with J gene TRBJ2-7, with 14 bases matching TRBD2. Germline V CDR1 and CDR2: SGHRS, YFSETQ. Trimming cost V 1 base and J 4 bases; bases outside gene matches: 7. The CDR3 length is 17 residues. CDR3 amino acids: CASSLYTGTSGSYEQYF. DNA of the CDR3: TGCGCCAGCAGCTTGTACACCGGGACTAGCGGGAGTTACGAGCAGTACTTC.

This sequence joins TRBV2 and TRBJ2-1; TRBD1 matches at 11 bases. Germline CDR1 reads SNHLY; CDR2 reads FYNNEI. The ends lost 6 bases at V and 5 bases at J; junction bases unmatched: 6. The CDR3 consists of 15 residues. CDR3 nucleotides: TGTGCCAGCAGAAGGGACAGGGGGGAAAACAATGAGCAGTTCTTC. Translating gives CASRRDRGENNEQFF.

This chain joins TRBV27 and TRBJ2-1, with 9 bases matching TRBD2. This CDR3 has 15 residues. CDR1 and CDR2 from the germline V gene are MNHEY and SMNVEV (reference sequence). Trimming removed 2 bases from V and 9 bases from J; junction bases left unmatched: 8. The CDR3 here is CASSLIAGEMGEQFF. In DNA, the CDR3 is TGTGCCAGCAGTTTAATAGCGGGAGAAATGGGTGAGCAGTTCTTC.

The chain employs TRBV28 and TRBJ1-4; D possibly corresponds to TRBD1 (6 bases). The CDR3 is made up of 14 amino acids. Trimming stripped 6 bases from V and 7 bases from J, with 15 bases between. The V gene's germline CDR1 is MDHEN and CDR2 SYDVKM. The CDR3 DNA sequence: TGTGCCAGCAGAACCCAGGGGTCGGGTGAAAAACTGTTTTTT. This gives the protein CASRTQGSGEKLFF.

DNA for the CDR3: TGTGCCAGCAGCTTAGGGGACACCCAGCAGGCTACGCAGTATTTT. Residues: CASSLGDTQQATQYF. The chain uses TRBV13 and TRBJ2-3; D is perhaps TRBD1 (5 bases). The CDR3 loop spans 15 amino acids. In germline, CDR1 is PRHDT, CDR2 FYEKMQ (reference sequence). V shed 0 bases and J shed 8 bases, with 15 bases lying between them.

The chain is built from TRBV28 and TRBJ2-5; D gene unclear. The length of the CDR3 is 12 residues. Germline V gene sequence: CDR1 MDHEN, CDR2 SYDVKM. Trimming removed 8 bases at V and 2 bases at J, with 9 bases between. CDR3 in amino acids: CASQAQQETQYF. CDR3 nucleotides: TGTGCCAGCCAAGCGCAGCAAGAGACCCAGTACTTC.

The chain is built from TRBV5-1 and TRBJ2-5, with 11 nucleotides matching TRBD1. This CDR3 has 15 amino acids. V dropped 0 bases and J dropped 4; count of bases not matched to a gene: 2. CDR1 and CDR2 (germline): SGHRS, YFSETQ. This CDR3 reads CASSLAGTGGETQYF. CDR3 DNA sequence: TGCGCCAGCAGCTTGGCGGGGACAGGGGGAGAGACCCAGTACTTC.

The rearrangement joins TRBV4-1 to TRBJ2-1; 11 bases match TRBD2. The CDR3 is made up of 15 amino acids. With V trimmed by 4 bases and J by 8 bases, 7 bases remained unmatched. Germline V lookup: CDR1 MGHRA, CDR2 YSYEKL. CDR3 residues: CASSPTSGSFYEQFF. In DNA, the CDR3 is TGCGCCAGCAGCCCAACTAGCGGGAGTTTCTATGAGCAGTTCTTC.

This chain joins TRBV13 and TRBJ2-7, with D maybe TRBD2 (6 bases). The CDR3 is 14 residues long. Germline CDR1 reads PRHDT; CDR2 reads FYEKMQ (reference sequence). V was pared by 3 bases and J by 4 bases, with 13 bases between. CDR3 loop: CASSFTTSSYEQYF. The CDR3 DNA is TGTGCCAGCAGCTTTACGACTAGTTCATACGAGCAGTACTTC.

The J gene is TRBJ2-1, the V gene TRBV6-5, with 8 bases aligning to TRBD2. V was pared by 11 bases and J by 2 bases, with 5 bases of the junction left unmatched. This CDR3 spans 13 amino acids. Germline CDR1 is MNHEY and CDR2 is SVGAGI. This CDR3 is CASGRGPYNEQFF. DNA for the CDR3: TGTGCCTCCGGGAGGGGACCCTACAATGAGCAGTTCTTC.

This clone appeared a few times. V gene TRBV4-1 combines with J gene TRBJ2-1, with 11 bases that match TRBD1. The ends lost 4 bases at V and 9 bases at J; junction bases unmatched: 8. Germline V lookup: CDR1 MGHRA, CDR2 YSYEKL. This CDR3 has 15 residues. This CDR3 is CASSLTDRGPVEQFF. The CDR3 bases are TGCGCCAGCAGCCTCACGGACAGGGGGCCGGTTGAGCAGTTCTTC.

The chain links TRBV28 to TRBJ2-7, with TRBD2 identical over 13 bases. CDR3 length equals 15 residues. Per germline, CDR1 MDHEN and CDR2 SYDVKM. J was trimmed by 7 bases and V by 6 bases; bases with no gene match: 9. The DNA of the CDR3 is TGTGCCAGCAGCCCCGCGCCGGGACTAGCGGGAGAGCAGTACTTC. Its translation: CASSPAPGLAGEQYF.

The gene calls are TRBV7-9 and TRBJ2-3, with unresolved D. Germline V gene sequence: CDR1 SEHNR, CDR2 FQNEAQ (reference sequence). The CDR3 loop spans 16 amino acids. V dropped 8 bases and J dropped 0 bases, with 18 bases sitting between them. CDR3 DNA sequence: TGTGCCAGCGCCCCTCATAGAAGTTTTAGCACAGATACGCAGTATTTT. Its translation is CASAPHRSFSTDTQYF.

The chain carries TRBV5-4 and TRBJ1-1; tentatively, D is TRBD1 (6 bases). Germline-derived CDR1 and CDR2 are SGHNT and YYREEE (reference sequence). The CDR3 sequence is 14 residues long. V shed 6 bases and J shed 0 bases, with 12 bases lying between them. The CDR3 protein is CASNIDRLNTEAFF. The CDR3 DNA reads TGTGCCAGCAACATAGACAGGCTGAACACTGAAGCTTTCTTT. Full variable domain (outside the CDR3, taken from reference TRBV5-4 and TRBJ1-1): ETGVTQSPTHLIKTRGQQVTLRCSSQSGHNTVSWYQQALGQGPQFIFQYYREEENGRGNFPPRFSGLQFPNYSSELNVNALELDDSALYLCASNIDRLNTEAFFGQGTRLTVV.

The V gene is TRBV11-2, the J gene TRBJ2-7; D is perhaps TRBD1 (5 bases). The CDR3 is made up of 13 amino acids. V was pared by 5 bases and J by 3 bases, with 11 bases between. Per the germline V gene, CDR1 is SGHAT and CDR2 is FQNNGV. The CDR3 sequence: CASSHDRGYEQYF. CDR3 DNA sequence: TGTGCCAGCAGCCATGATAGGGGCTACGAGCAGTACTTC.